These 29 T cell receptor beta chains were all obtained from the same sample, sequenced in a study of blood T cell repertoires in COVID-19. Using immunoSEQ multiplex PCR, the repertoire was profiled, and TCRdb retains in-frame clones only, with some absent. The table has roughly 160,000 clones, 65% to 90% seen once. The specimen was peripheral blood. The receptors stem from a man aged 60 to 75 with acute or convalescent COVID-19.

The table lists this clone with a few counts. V usage is TRBV5-1 and J usage is TRBJ2-7; D ambiguous. The CDR3 is 19 amino acids. Germline loops: CDR1 SGHRS, CDR2 YFSETQ. The V gene lost 2 bases and the J gene lost 4 bases, with 28 bases spanning the gap. The CDR3 loop reads CASSFAQLPSDWFGYEQYF. The DNA for the CDR3 is TGCGCCAGCAGCTTTGCCCAACTACCTTCAGACTGGTTCGGATACGAGCAGTACTTC.

The rearrangement joins TRBV28 to TRBJ1-1; D call uncertain. Germline loops: CDR1 MDHEN, CDR2 SYDVKM. V was trimmed by 3 bases and J by 0 bases, leaving 11 bases between them. The CDR3 extends over 15 amino acids. CDR3 loop: CASSLVAGLNTEAFF. CDR3 DNA: TGTGCCAGCAGTTTGGTCGCGGGGTTGAACACTGAAGCTTTCTTT.

The V and J genes are TRBV2 and TRBJ1-2; D ambiguous. The CDR3 spans 12 residues. V was cut by 8 bases and J by 1 base, with 8 bases left in between. In germline, CDR1 is SNHLY, CDR2 FYNNEI. The CDR3: CASEHSNYGYTF. The CDR3 coding sequence is TGTGCCAGCGAACACAGTAACTATGGCTACACCTTC.

This chain links TRBV5-4 with TRBJ2-1, with 7 positions matching TRBD2. The length of the CDR3 is 15 residues. Germline V lookup: CDR1 SGHNT, CDR2 YYREEE (reference sequence). V shed 4 bases, J shed 8 bases, and the junction held 12 bases outside the gene matches. In nucleotides, the CDR3 is TGTGCCAGCAGCCAGACTAGCAGGGTAGTCGATGAGCAGTTCTTC. This sequence encodes CASSQTSRVVDEQFF. Supplemented by reference TRBV5-4 and TRBJ2-1, the full variable domain reads ETGVTQSPTHLIKTRGQQVTLRCSSQSGHNTVSWYQQALGQGPQFIFQYYREEENGRGNFPPRFSGLQFPNYSSELNVNALELDDSALYLCASSQTSRVVDEQFFGPGTRLTVL.

The chain has TRBV5-1 and TRBJ1-2; D gene unclear. The V gene lost 5 bases and the J gene lost 6 bases, with 17 bases spanning the gap. This CDR3 has 14 residues. CDR1 and CDR2 from the germline V gene are SGHRS and YFSETQ. In DNA, the CDR3 is TGCGCCAGCAGGACATTGCAATCCGGGAATGGCTACACCTTC. This translates into CASRTLQSGNGYTF.

This clone was detected ten times or more. This chain uses TRBV7-9 with TRBJ2-7; 9 bases line up with TRBD1. CDR1 and CDR2 (germline): SEHNR, FQNEAQ (reference sequence). Unmatched junction bases numbered 8, after V lost 1 base and J lost 4 bases. This CDR3 has 16 amino acids. This CDR3 reads CASSLVLTGGTYEQYF. The CDR3 DNA reads as TGTGCCAGCAGCTTAGTTCTGACAGGGGGAACTTACGAGCAGTACTTC. Drawing the rest from reference TRBV7-9 and TRBJ2-7, the complete variable domain is DTGVSQNPRHKITKRGQNVTFRCDPISEHNRLYWYRQTLGQGPEFLTYFQNEAQLEKSRLLSDRFSAERPKGSFSTLEIQRTEQGDSAMYLCASSLVLTGGTYEQYFGPGTRLTVT.

The chain combines TRBV5-1 with TRBJ2-3, with D perhaps matching TRBD2 (5 bases). Trimming removed 4 bases from V and 2 bases from J, with 29 bases in between. CDR3 size: 20 residues. Germline CDR1 reads SGHRS; CDR2 reads YFSETQ. This CDR3 is CASSSLGALPSLDSTDTQYF. The CDR3 DNA reads TGCGCCAGCAGCAGCTTGGGTGCCTTGCCTAGCTTAGATTCCACAGATACGCAGTATTTT.

The V call is TRBV7-2, the J call TRBJ1-6; D is undetermined. V was trimmed by 7 bases and J by 8 bases, leaving 18 bases between them. This CDR3 has 15 amino acids. Germline lookup yields CDR1 SGHTA and CDR2 FQGNSA. CDR3 in DNA: TGTGCCAGCACCCCGGCAACGGGGATATATTCACCCCTCCACTTT. This codes for CASTPATGIYSPLHF.

This chain uses TRBV28 with TRBJ1-5, with 8 bases matching TRBD1. The CDR3 runs 16 residues. V shed 3 bases and J 7 bases; nucleotides not matched to a gene: 11. Germline CDR1 MDHEN, CDR2 SYDVKM. The CDR3 DNA follows: TGTGCCAGCAGTTTCCCCCTAAAGACAGGGGTCCAGCCCCAGCATTTT. It translates to CASSFPLKTGVQPQHF.

The sample holds one count of this clone. The V gene is TRBV24-1, the J gene TRBJ2-7; 7 nucleotides align to TRBD1. CDR1 and CDR2 (germline): KGHDR, SFDVKD. CDR3 size: 16 residues. V lost 3 bases to trimming and J lost 1 base; unmatched junction nucleotides: 8. The CDR3 DNA sequence: TGTGCCACCAGTGATGTAACAGGGGATGGGTCCTACGAGCAGTACTTC. Translating gives CATSDVTGDGSYEQYF.

The rearrangement links TRBV24-1 to TRBJ2-7; 10 bases line up with TRBD1. This CDR3 spans 15 amino acids. The germline CDR1 and CDR2 sequences are KGHDR and SFDVKD. V lost 10 bases and J lost 5; bases outside the gene matches: 13. CDR3 coding DNA: TGTGCCACTTCATCCGGGACAGGGGTTCGCGACGAGCAGTACTTC. This gives the protein CATSSGTGVRDEQYF.

The chain is built from TRBV7-3 and TRBJ2-2; 7 bases agree with TRBD2. Unmatched junction bases numbered 6, after V lost 5 bases and J lost 0 bases. CDR1 and CDR2 from the germline V gene are SGHTA and FQGTGA. This CDR3 is built from 16 residues. The CDR3 bases are TGTGCCAGCAGCCGTGGACTAGTGACGAACACCGGGGAGCTGTTTTTT. Translating gives CASSRGLVTNTGELFF.

The chain links TRBV28 to TRBJ2-2; D perhaps matches TRBD1 (5 bases). Germline CDR1 is MDHEN and CDR2 is SYDVKM. CDR3 length: 16 amino acids. Trimming left V 3 bases short and J 2 bases short, with 13 bases between. The DNA of the CDR3 is TGTGCCAGCAGTTTGTTAGGGCAGGGAAACACCGGGGAGCTGTTTTTT. It translates to CASSLLGQGNTGELFF. Variable domain in full (rest from reference TRBV28 and TRBJ2-2): DVKVTQSSRYLVKRTGEKVFLECVQDMDHENMFWYRQDPGLGLRLIYFSYDVKMKEKGDIPEGYSVSREKKERFSLILESASTNQTSMYLCASSLLGQGNTGELFFGEGSRLTVL.

This clone occurred once. The J gene is TRBJ2-2, the V gene TRBV30; maybe TRBD1 (5 bases). The CDR3 has 16 residues. CDR1 and CDR2 from the germline V gene are GTSNPN and SVGIG (reference sequence). Trimming removed 4 bases from V and 2 bases from J, with 17 bases in between. The CDR3 region is CAWTLRRQGNTGELFF. The CDR3 DNA follows: TGTGCCTGGACCCTACGTCGTCAGGGTAACACCGGGGAGCTGTTTTTT.

V is TRBV29-1 and J is TRBJ1-2, with D possibly TRBD1 on 6 matching bases. V was clipped by 6 bases and J by 6 bases, with 14 bases between them. The CDR3 spans 12 residues. Germline V CDR1 and CDR2: SQVTM, ANQGSEA. CDR3 in amino acids: CSVVYRDHGYTF. The CDR3 DNA reads as TGCAGCGTCGTCTACAGGGACCATGGCTACACCTTC.

V gene TRBV7-3 combines with J gene TRBJ2-3; a weak D match, TRBD2 (6 bases). The CDR3 has 14 amino acids. Germline values: CDR1 SGHTA, CDR2 FQGTGA. Trimming shortened V by 5 bases and J by 7 bases, and 16 bases separated the two germline ends. Written as DNA, the CDR3 is TGTGCCAGCAGCCCCCGGGCTAGCGACCATACGCAGTATTTT. It translates to CASSPRASDHTQYF. The full variable domain, in which reference TRBV7-3 and TRBJ2-3 provide the parts outside the CDR3, is GAGVSQTPSNKVTEKGKYVELRCDPISGHTALYWYRQSLGQGPEFLIYFQGTGAADDSGLPNDRFFAVRPEGSVSTLKIQRTERGDSAVYLCASSPRASDHTQYFGPGTRLTVL.

This chain links TRBV19 with TRBJ1-5; TRBD1 agrees at 11 bases. CDR1 is LNHDA and CDR2 is SQIVND in the germline V gene (reference sequence). V shed 5 bases, J shed 6 bases, and the junction held 6 bases outside the gene matches. The CDR3 loop spans 15 amino acids. The DNA for the CDR3 is TGTGCCAGTAGTTTGGGACAGGGGGACAGTCAGCCCCAGCATTTT. Translation gives CASSLGQGDSQPQHF.

V usage is TRBV28 and J usage is TRBJ1-5; D is unclear. V shed 7 bases and J shed 0 bases, with 7 bases lying between them. CDR1 is MDHEN, CDR2 SYDVKM, per germline. There are 13 residues in the CDR3. The CDR3 reads CASISLSNQPQHF. The CDR3 nucleotides read TGTGCCAGCATTAGTCTTAGCAATCAGCCCCAGCATTTT.

The chain combines TRBV7-8 with TRBJ2-7; D uncertain. Trimming removed 5 bases at V and 0 bases at J, with 17 bases between. The germline V gene has CDR1 SGHVS and CDR2 FQNEAQ. This CDR3 contains 16 residues. CDR3 loop: CASSPRRLPSSYEQYF. DNA of the CDR3: TGTGCCAGCAGCCCCCGGCGGCTTCCGAGCTCCTACGAGCAGTACTTC.

The chain couples TRBV27 to TRBJ1-2; 9 nucleotides align to TRBD1. The ends lost 2 bases at V and 8 bases at J; junction bases unmatched: 3. Per the germline V gene, CDR1 is MNHEY and CDR2 is SMNVEV (reference sequence). This CDR3 has 13 amino acids. CDR3 sequence reads: CASSLTGGGGYTF. The CDR3 nucleotides are TGTGCCAGCAGTTTAACAGGGGGCGGCGGCTACACCTTC.

This clone has only one observation. This chain links TRBV28 with TRBJ1-2; D might be TRBD1 (5 bases). V was pared by 4 bases and J by 4 bases, with 10 bases between. The germline CDR1 and CDR2 sequences are MDHEN and SYDVKM. This CDR3 is built from 13 residues. In DNA form, the CDR3 reads TGTGCCAGCAGTTACTCGCAGGGCTATGGCTACACCTTC. Residues: CASSYSQGYGYTF.

The chain uses TRBV7-9 and TRBJ2-7, with TRBD1 as a possible D gene (5 bases). This CDR3 has 15 residues. Trimming stripped 2 bases from V and 3 bases from J, with 14 bases between. Germline loops: CDR1 SEHNR, CDR2 FQNEAQ (reference sequence). In DNA, the CDR3 is TGTGCCAGCAGCTTAAAACAGGCGGTCAACTACGAGCAGTACTTC. It yields the protein CASSLKQAVNYEQYF.

V usage is TRBV18 and J usage is TRBJ2-1, with D hard to call. Germline CDR1 KGHSH, CDR2 LQKENI. V lost 3 bases and J 0 bases, leaving 15 bases between the germline ends. The length of the CDR3 is 17 residues. Here the CDR3 reads CASSPSRQASSYNEQFF. The CDR3 coding sequence is TGTGCCAGCTCACCCTCACGGCAGGCGAGCTCCTACAATGAGCAGTTCTTC. The variable domain in full, with the rest retrieved from reference TRBV18 and TRBJ2-1, is NAGVMQNPRHLVRRRGQEARLRCSPMKGHSHVYWYRQLPEEGLKFMVYLQKENIIDESGMPKERFSAEFPKEGPSILRIQQVVRGDSAAYFCASSPSRQASSYNEQFFGPGTRLTVL.

The chain has TRBV7-9 and TRBJ2-7, with 15 bases fitting TRBD2. The CDR3 is 18 amino acids. Germline lookup yields CDR1 SEHNR and CDR2 FQNEAQ (reference sequence). Germline trimming cut 5 bases from V and 2 bases from J; bases unmatched to any gene: 10. Here the CDR3 DNA reads TGTGCCAGCAGCGAGGGACTAGCGGGAGGCCATACTACCTACGAGCAGTACTTC. Amino acids: CASSEGLAGGHTTYEQYF.

The chain employs TRBV7-9 and TRBJ2-5; TRBD1 aligns across 11 bases. The CDR3 extends over 16 amino acids. Trimming took 5 bases from V and 3 from J; bases not matched to a gene: 8. CDR1 and CDR2 (germline): SEHNR, FQNEAQ (reference sequence). This CDR3 reads CASSLQRTGGEETQYF. CDR3 sequence (DNA): TGTGCCAGCAGCCTCCAGAGGACAGGGGGCGAAGAGACCCAGTACTTC.

The chain uses TRBV30 and TRBJ2-3; D may be TRBD2 (6 bases). Germline V CDR1 and CDR2: GTSNPN, SVGIG (reference sequence). The ends were cut back, 5 bases at V and 2 bases at J, with 11 bases in the middle. This CDR3 is built from 13 residues. Here the CDR3 DNA reads TGTGCCTGGGAGACTAGTGCCACAGATACGCAGTATTTT. It codes for CAWETSATDTQYF. The full variable domain, with the rest looked up from reference TRBV30 and TRBJ2-3, is SQTIHQWPATLVQPVGSPLSLECTVEGTSNPNLYWYRQAAGRGLQLLFYSVGIGQISSEVPQNLSASRPQDRQFILSSKKLLLSDSGFYLCAWETSATDTQYFGPGTRLTVL.

Here the CDR3 DNA reads TGCGCCAGCAGCCAGGAATTGACAGGGGCCGGGGAGCTGTTTTTT. It codes for CASSQELTGAGELFF. The chain recombines TRBV4-1 with TRBJ2-2; TRBD1 matches 8 bases. The CDR3 consists of 15 residues. The germline CDR1 and CDR2 sequences are MGHRA and YSYEKL. V lost 3 bases and J lost 6; bases outside the gene matches: 6.

This clone occurred a few times. The rearrangement joins TRBV5-1 to TRBJ1-2, with D perhaps TRBD1 (5 bases). The V gene's germline CDR1 is SGHRS and CDR2 YFSETQ. Trimming took off 0 bases at V and 2 bases at J, with 5 bases between the two ends. This CDR3 spans 13 amino acids. CDR3: CASSLEGNYGYTF. CDR3 DNA sequence: TGCGCCAGCAGCTTGGAGGGGAACTATGGCTACACCTTC.

The chain joins TRBV10-3 to TRBJ1-5; D not resolved. V dropped 0 bases and J dropped 0 bases, with 3 bases sitting between them. The CDR3 spans 14 residues. Germline CDR1 and CDR2: ENHRY and SYGVKD. The CDR3 here is CAISESSSNQPQHF. For the CDR3, the DNA is TGTGCCATCAGTGAGTCGAGTAGCAATCAGCCCCAGCATTTT.